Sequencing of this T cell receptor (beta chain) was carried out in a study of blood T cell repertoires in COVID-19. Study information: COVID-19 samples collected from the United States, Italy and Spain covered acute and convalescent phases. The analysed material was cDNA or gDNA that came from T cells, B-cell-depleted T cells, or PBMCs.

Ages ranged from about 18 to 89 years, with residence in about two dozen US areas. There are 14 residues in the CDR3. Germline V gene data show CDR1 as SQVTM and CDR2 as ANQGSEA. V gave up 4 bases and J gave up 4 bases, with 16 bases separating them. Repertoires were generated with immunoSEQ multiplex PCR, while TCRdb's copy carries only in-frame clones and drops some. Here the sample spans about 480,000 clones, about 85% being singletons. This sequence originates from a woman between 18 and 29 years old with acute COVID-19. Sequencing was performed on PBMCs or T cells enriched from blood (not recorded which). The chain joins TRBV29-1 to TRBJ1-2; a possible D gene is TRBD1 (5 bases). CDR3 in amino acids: CSVASPRRGYGYTF. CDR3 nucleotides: TGCAGCGTTGCGTCGCCGCGAAGGGGCTATGGCTACACCTTC.